Each of the 23 T cell receptor beta chains below was sequenced from the same sample in a study of T cell changes during pregnancy in multiple sclerosis. Sequencing used immunoSEQ multiplex PCR; TCRdb keeps in-frame clones, though not all of them. Seen here are approximately 64,000 clones, 80% to 95% observed once, and the top ten hold about 2.3%. This material consisted of peripheral blood, taken in the first trimester of pregnancy. The receptors were sampled from a female donor with multiple sclerosis, enrolled in a pregnancy study.

The rearrangement joins TRBV11-3 to TRBJ2-7; 7 nucleotides line up with TRBD2. This CDR3 spans 13 amino acids. Germline V gives CDR1 SGHNT, CDR2 YENEEA. The V and J ends lost 3 bases and 3 bases, in that order; junction bases with no gene match: 2. In nucleotides, the CDR3 is TGTGCCAGCAGCTTCACTAGCGACTACGAGCAGTACTTC. Residues: CASSFTSDYEQYF.

The J gene is TRBJ2-1, the V gene TRBV14; 8 bases agree with TRBD2. V trimming: 6 bases; J trimming: 4 bases; junction bases outside the gene matches: 11. The CDR3 contains 16 residues. The V gene's germline CDR1 is SGHDN and CDR2 FVKESK. The CDR3 DNA follows: TGTGCCAGCAGGCACGTCCCCCAGCGGGAGTACAATGAGCAGTTCTTC. Translated: CASRHVPQREYNEQFF. Based on the CDR3 plus reference TRBV14 and TRBJ2-1, the full variable domain is EAGVTQFPSHSVIEKGQTVTLRCDPISGHDNLYWYRRVMGKEIKFLLHFVKESKQDESGMPNNRFLAERTGGTYSTLKVQPAELEDSGVYFCASRHVPQREYNEQFFGPGTRLTVL.

The rearrangement uses TRBV5-6 and TRBJ2-1, with 11 nucleotides matching TRBD2. The germline CDR1 and CDR2 sequences are SGHDT and YYEEEE. The CDR3 totals 17 residues. The V gene end was trimmed by 4 bases and the J gene end by 6 bases; junction bases not matched to a gene: 12. CDR3 nucleotide sequence: TGTGCCAGCAGCCTTCTTACTAGCGGGAGACGGCCCAATGAGCAGTTCTTC. It specifies CASSLLTSGRRPNEQFF. Complete variable domain (other parts from reference TRBV5-6 and TRBJ2-1): DAGVTQSPTHLIKTRGQQVTLRCSPKSGHDTVSWYQQALGQGPQFIFQYYEEEERQRGNFPDRFSGHQFPNYSSELNVNALLLGDSALYLCASSLLTSGRRPNEQFFGPGTRLTVL.

This chain joins TRBV19 and TRBJ1-1; D is unclear. The CDR3 covers 13 residues. Deletions cut 5 bases from V and 0 bases from J, with 7 bases between. Germline V gives CDR1 LNHDA, CDR2 SQIVND (reference sequence). The CDR3 reads CASSQAMNTEAFF. The CDR3 DNA reads TGTGCCAGTAGTCAAGCTATGAACACTGAAGCTTTCTTT. Full variable domain (rest looked up from reference TRBV19 and TRBJ1-1): DGGITQSPKYLFRKEGQNVTLSCEQNLNHDAMYWYRQDPGQGLRLIYYSQIVNDFQKGDIAEGYSVSREKKESFPLTVTSAQKNPTAFYLCASSQAMNTEAFFGQGTRLTVV.

The chain couples TRBV4-1 to TRBJ1-6, with 7 bases lining up with TRBD1. Germline-derived CDR1 and CDR2 are MGHRA and YSYEKL. The CDR3 totals 16 residues. Trimming removed 4 bases from V and 1 base from J; junction bases left unmatched: 4. The CDR3 is CASSLRDSSYNSPLHF. CDR3 DNA sequence: TGCGCCAGCAGCCTCCGGGACAGTTCCTATAATTCACCCCTCCACTTT.

The chain carries TRBV10-3 and TRBJ1-1; D is ambiguous. Per germline, CDR1 ENHRY and CDR2 SYGVKD. The CDR3 length is 11 residues. V lost 11 bases to trimming and J lost 4 bases, with 11 bases between them. The chain's CDR3 is CAAGRGTEAFF. CDR3 sequence (DNA): TGTGCCGCTGGCCGGGGCACTGAAGCTTTCTTT.

The chain is built from TRBV19 and TRBJ2-2; D is unresolved. This CDR3 is built from 11 residues. V was cut by 7 bases and J by 7 bases, with 7 bases left in between. Per germline, CDR1 LNHDA and CDR2 SQIVND (reference sequence). The CDR3 region is CASISGGELFF. Written as DNA, the CDR3 is TGTGCCAGTATCAGTGGCGGGGAGCTGTTTTTT.

The chain uses TRBV12-5 and TRBJ2-6, with D perhaps TRBD1 (5 bases). V dropped 2 bases and J dropped 0 bases, with 11 bases sitting between them. The CDR3 has 17 amino acids. Germline V gene sequence: CDR1 LGHNT, CDR2 FRNRAP. The CDR3 DNA reads TGTGCTAGTGGTTTGATGTTAGGGGTCTCTGGGGCCAACGTCCTGACTTTC. This encodes CASGLMLGVSGANVLTF.

V gene TRBV7-2 combines with J gene TRBJ2-2, with D possibly being TRBD2 (5 bases). CDR1 is SGHTA, CDR2 FQGNSA, per germline. Deletions cut 4 bases from V and 0 bases from J, with 9 bases between. This CDR3 spans 15 amino acids. The CDR3 reads CASSYSASNTGELFF. The CDR3 nucleotides read TGTGCCAGCAGCTATAGCGCATCGAACACCGGGGAGCTGTTTTTT.

The rearrangement links TRBV7-9 to TRBJ2-7, with D unresolved. Germline V CDR1 and CDR2: SEHNR, FQNEAQ (reference sequence). CDR3 length equals 13 residues. Trimming took off 3 bases at V and 3 bases at J, with 9 bases between the two ends. The CDR3 DNA reads TGTGCCAGCAGCTTCTCCAGCGACTACGAGCAGTACTTC. Translation gives CASSFSSDYEQYF.

The V and J genes are TRBV14 and TRBJ2-3; 9 nucleotides line up with TRBD2. V shed 4 bases and J 4 bases; nucleotides not matched to a gene: 6. The CDR3 consists of 15 residues. In germline, CDR1 is SGHDN, CDR2 FVKESK. For the CDR3, the DNA is TGTGCCAGCAGCCTCCTAGCGGGATTTTCAGATACGCAGTATTTT. Translating gives CASSLLAGFSDTQYF.

This rearrangement joins TRBV15 to TRBJ1-2, with D maybe TRBD1 (6 bases). V shed 0 bases and J shed 6 bases, with 20 bases lying between them. CDR3 length equals 17 residues. Germline CDR1 LNHNV, CDR2 YYDKDF (reference sequence). DNA of the CDR3: TGTGCCACCAGCAGAGAGGGGCTACGCGGGGGGCTTAATGGCTACACCTTC. Its translation: CATSREGLRGGLNGYTF. Supplemented by reference TRBV15 and TRBJ1-2, the full variable domain reads DAMVIQNPRYQVTQFGKPVTLSCSQTLNHNVMYWYQQKSSQAPKLLFHYYDKDFNNEADTPDNFQSRRPNTSFCFLDIRSPGLGDTAMYLCATSREGLRGGLNGYTFGSGTRLTVV.

The chain employs TRBV11-2 and TRBJ2-1; D might be TRBD2 (5 bases). The CDR3 covers 13 residues. V lost 3 bases to trimming and J lost 15 bases, with 18 bases between them. Per the germline V gene, CDR1 is SGHAT and CDR2 is FQNNGV. The CDR3 DNA sequence: TGTGCCAGCAGCTTTCGGGAACAGCTCAAGGTGTTCTTC. It encodes CASSFREQLKVFF.

The chain recombines TRBV28 with TRBJ2-7; D not resolved. With 3 bases removed from V and 1 base from J, the gap between germline ends came to 7 bases. Germline loops: CDR1 MDHEN, CDR2 SYDVKM. This CDR3 spans 13 amino acids. The CDR3 loop reads CASSFTLSYEQYF. CDR3 DNA: TGTGCCAGCAGTTTCACTCTTTCCTACGAGCAGTACTTC.

This rearrangement joins TRBV29-1 to TRBJ1-1; TRBD1 might be the D (6 bases). The CDR3 runs to 13 residues. V was shortened by 2 bases and J by 4 bases, with 11 bases between the two germline ends. Germline V gene lookup returns CDR1 SQVTM and CDR2 ANQGSEA. The CDR3 region has the DNA TGCAGCGTTGAATACAGGGATTTCACTGAAGCTTTCTTT. Translation gives CSVEYRDFTEAFF.

The J gene is TRBJ2-7, the V gene TRBV27; TRBD1 agrees at 10 bases. The CDR3 is 15 amino acids. CDR1 and CDR2 from the germline V gene are MNHEY and SMNVEV (reference sequence). Germline trimming cut 7 bases from V and 6 bases from J; bases unmatched to any gene: 12. The CDR3 reads CASTLNAGQGFEQYF. The DNA for the CDR3 is TGTGCCAGCACTCTTAACGCGGGACAGGGGTTCGAGCAGTACTTC.

The J gene is TRBJ1-3, the V gene TRBV7-2; a weak D match, TRBD1 (5 bases). Per germline, CDR1 SGHTA and CDR2 FQGNSA. Trimming removed 0 bases from V and 0 bases from J, with 18 bases in between. This CDR3 is built from 19 residues. The CDR3 reads CASSLAFTRDRSSGNTIYF. In DNA, the CDR3 is TGTGCCAGCAGCTTAGCATTTACGCGGGACCGCAGCTCTGGAAACACCATATATTTT.

CDR3 sequence reads: CASSPGLARTGELFF. For the CDR3, the DNA is TGTGCCAGCAGCCCGGGACTAGCAAGGACCGGGGAGCTGTTTTTT. The chain carries TRBV14 and TRBJ2-2, with 9 positions matching TRBD2. The trim removed 4 bases at V and 5 bases at J, leaving 5 bases unmatched. CDR3 length: 15 amino acids. The germline V gene encodes CDR1 SGHDN and CDR2 FVKESK.

This clone was recorded once. V and J are TRBV29-1 and TRBJ2-1; TRBD1 matches at 8 bases. The CDR3 has 15 residues. Germline V lookup: CDR1 SQVTM, CDR2 ANQGSEA. J was trimmed by 6 bases and V by 3 bases; bases with no gene match: 10. CDR3 DNA: TGCAGCGTTGAGCTAGGACAGGGACAGGTCAATGAGCAGTTCTTC. Its protein is CSVELGQGQVNEQFF.

The rearrangement uses TRBV5-1 and TRBJ2-7; 12 bases map to TRBD1. Per germline, CDR1 SGHRS and CDR2 YFSETQ. CDR3 length equals 14 residues. J gave up 7 bases and V 3 bases, and 5 bases lay outside the gene matches. CDR3 DNA: TGCGCCAGCAGCTGGGGACAGGGGGCAAGTGAGCAGTACTTC. This sequence encodes CASSWGQGASEQYF.

The chain is built from TRBV28 and TRBJ2-7; 11 nucleotides line up with TRBD2. The CDR3 runs 18 residues. CDR1 and CDR2 (germline): MDHEN, SYDVKM. Trimming removed 6 bases from V and 6 bases from J; junction bases left unmatched: 19. The CDR3 DNA follows: TGTGCCAGCAGCCCCGGGCTCAATGTAGCGGGAGGGCCCCTCGAGCAGTACTTC. Protein product: CASSPGLNVAGGPLEQYF.

This chain uses TRBV5-6 with TRBJ1-1, with 7 bases lining up with TRBD1. V was clipped by 3 bases and J by 0 bases; unmatched bases: 5. Germline loops: CDR1 SGHDT, CDR2 YYEEEE. This CDR3 has 15 residues. The CDR3 loop reads CASSSRGLVNTEAFF. The CDR3 nucleotides read TGTGCCAGCAGCTCCAGGGGGTTGGTGAACACTGAAGCTTTCTTT. Drawing the rest from reference TRBV5-6 and TRBJ1-1, the complete variable domain is DAGVTQSPTHLIKTRGQQVTLRCSPKSGHDTVSWYQQALGQGPQFIFQYYEEEERQRGNFPDRFSGHQFPNYSSELNVNALLLGDSALYLCASSSRGLVNTEAFFGQGTRLTVV.

The chain couples TRBV7-2 to TRBJ2-5, with TRBD1 identical over 7 bases. Trimming cost V 5 bases and J 5 bases; bases outside gene matches: 5. The CDR3 is 13 amino acids. CDR1 and CDR2 (germline): SGHTA, FQGNSA. CDR3: CASSMTGWETQYF. The CDR3 bases are TGTGCCAGCAGCATGACAGGGTGGGAGACCCAGTACTTC.